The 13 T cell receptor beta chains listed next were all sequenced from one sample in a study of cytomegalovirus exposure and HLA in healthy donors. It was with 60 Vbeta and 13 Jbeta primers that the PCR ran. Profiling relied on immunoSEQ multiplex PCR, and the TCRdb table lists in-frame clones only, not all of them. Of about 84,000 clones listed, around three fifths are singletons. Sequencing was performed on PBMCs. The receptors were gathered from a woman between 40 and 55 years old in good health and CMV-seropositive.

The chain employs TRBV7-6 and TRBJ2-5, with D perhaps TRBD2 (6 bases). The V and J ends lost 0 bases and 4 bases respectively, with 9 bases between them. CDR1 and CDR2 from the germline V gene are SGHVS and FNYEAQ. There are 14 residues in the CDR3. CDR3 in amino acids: CASSLANSGETQYF. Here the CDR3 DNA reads TGTGCCAGCAGCTTAGCGAATAGCGGAGAGACCCAGTACTTC.

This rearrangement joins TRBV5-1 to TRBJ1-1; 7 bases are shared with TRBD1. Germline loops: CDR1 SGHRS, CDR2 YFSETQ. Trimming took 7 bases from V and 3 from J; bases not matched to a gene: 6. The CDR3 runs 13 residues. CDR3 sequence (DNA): TGCGCCAGCCGCCAGGGGGTCGACACTGAAGCTTTCTTT. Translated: CASRQGVDTEAFF.

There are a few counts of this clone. CDR3 DNA sequence: TGTGCCAGCAGCCCAAGTCTAGCGGGTGCGCGAGAGACCCAGTACTTC. Translating it yields CASSPSLAGARETQYF. This sequence joins TRBV5-4 and TRBJ2-5, with 8 positions matching TRBD2. The CDR3 length is 16 residues. Germline V lookup: CDR1 SGHNT, CDR2 YYREEE (reference sequence). V lost 4 bases, J lost 4 bases, and 12 bases stayed unmatched.

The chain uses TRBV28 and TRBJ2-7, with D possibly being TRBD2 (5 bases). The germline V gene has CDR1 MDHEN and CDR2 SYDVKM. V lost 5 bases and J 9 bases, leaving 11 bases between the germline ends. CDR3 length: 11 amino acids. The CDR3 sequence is CASSPRRMQYF. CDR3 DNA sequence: TGTGCCAGCAGTCCTCGGAGGATGCAGTACTTC.

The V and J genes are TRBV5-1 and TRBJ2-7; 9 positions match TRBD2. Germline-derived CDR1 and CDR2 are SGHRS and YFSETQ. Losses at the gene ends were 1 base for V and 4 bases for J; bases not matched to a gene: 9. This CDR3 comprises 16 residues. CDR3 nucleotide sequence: TGCGCCAGCAGCTTGAATTTCCCTAGCGGGAAGTACGAGCAGTACTTC. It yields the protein CASSLNFPSGKYEQYF.

The CDR3 DNA reads TGTGCCAGTAGTATCGCCGGACAGGGGGCTGGAAACACCATATATTTT. Its translation: CASSIAGQGAGNTIYF. The chain couples TRBV19 to TRBJ1-3, with TRBD1 identical over 10 bases. This CDR3 is built from 16 residues. Trimming cost V 3 bases and J 2 bases; bases outside gene matches: 4. Germline assignment: CDR1 LNHDA and CDR2 SQIVND (reference sequence).

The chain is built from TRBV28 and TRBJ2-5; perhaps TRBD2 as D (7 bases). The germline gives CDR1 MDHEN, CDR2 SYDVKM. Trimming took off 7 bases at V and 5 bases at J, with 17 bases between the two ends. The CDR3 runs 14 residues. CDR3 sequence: CASTLGGGWETQYF. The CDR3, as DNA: TGTGCCAGCACCCTGGGCGGGGGCTGGGAGACCCAGTACTTC.

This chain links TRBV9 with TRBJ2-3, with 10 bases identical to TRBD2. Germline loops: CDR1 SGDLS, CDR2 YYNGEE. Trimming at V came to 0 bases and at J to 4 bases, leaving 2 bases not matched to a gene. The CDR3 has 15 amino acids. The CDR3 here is CASSVGLAGADTQYF. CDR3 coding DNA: TGTGCCAGCAGCGTAGGGCTAGCGGGAGCAGATACGCAGTATTTT. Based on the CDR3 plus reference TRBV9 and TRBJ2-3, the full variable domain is DSGVTQTPKHLITATGQRVTLRCSPRSGDLSVYWYQQSLDQGLQFLIQYYNGEERAKGNILERFSAQQFPDLHSELNLSSLELGDSALYFCASSVGLAGADTQYFGPGTRLTVL.

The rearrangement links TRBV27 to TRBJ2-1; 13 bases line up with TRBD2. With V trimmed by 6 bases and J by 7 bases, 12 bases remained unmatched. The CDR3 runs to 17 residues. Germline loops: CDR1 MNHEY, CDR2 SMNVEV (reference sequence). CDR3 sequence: CASSLNPGLAGENEQFF. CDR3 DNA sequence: TGTGCCAGCAGCTTGAACCCTGGACTAGCGGGAGAGAATGAGCAGTTCTTC.

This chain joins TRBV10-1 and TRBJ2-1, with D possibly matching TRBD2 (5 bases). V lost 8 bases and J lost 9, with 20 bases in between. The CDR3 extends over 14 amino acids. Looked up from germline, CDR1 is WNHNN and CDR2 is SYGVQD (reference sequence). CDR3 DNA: TGCGCCAGCTCGGAAAGAGGGCTAGTTTTTGAGCAGTTCTTC. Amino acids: CASSERGLVFEQFF.

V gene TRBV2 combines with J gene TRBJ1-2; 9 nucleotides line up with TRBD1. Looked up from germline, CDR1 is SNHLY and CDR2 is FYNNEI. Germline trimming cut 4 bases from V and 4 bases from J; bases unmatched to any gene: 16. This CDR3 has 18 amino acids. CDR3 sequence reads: CASSGRGTGPDSRYGYTF. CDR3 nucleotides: TGTGCCAGCAGTGGAAGAGGGACAGGGCCAGATTCGCGCTATGGCTACACCTTC.

The CDR3 sequence is CAWDRVPTEAFF. The CDR3 region has the DNA TGTGCCTGGGACAGGGTACCCACTGAAGCTTTCTTT. V usage is TRBV30 and J usage is TRBJ1-1; 7 bases are shared with TRBD1. Germline CDR1 GTSNPN, CDR2 SVGIG (reference sequence). This CDR3 is 12 amino acids long. The V segment lost 5 bases and the J segment 4 bases; nucleotides outside the gene matches: 4.

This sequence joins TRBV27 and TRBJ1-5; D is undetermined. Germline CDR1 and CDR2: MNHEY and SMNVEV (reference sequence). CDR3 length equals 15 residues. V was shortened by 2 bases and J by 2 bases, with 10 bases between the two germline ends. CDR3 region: CASSLKVGGNQPQHF. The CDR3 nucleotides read TGTGCCAGCAGTTTAAAGGTGGGCGGCAATCAGCCCCAGCATTTT.